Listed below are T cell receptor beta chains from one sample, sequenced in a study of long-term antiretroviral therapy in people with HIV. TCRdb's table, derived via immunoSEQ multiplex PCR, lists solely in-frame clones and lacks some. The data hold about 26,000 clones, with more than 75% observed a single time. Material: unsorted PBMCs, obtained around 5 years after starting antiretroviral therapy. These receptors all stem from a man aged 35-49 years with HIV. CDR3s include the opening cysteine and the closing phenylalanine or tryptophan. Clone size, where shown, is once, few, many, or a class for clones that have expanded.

CDR3: CASSSGLGWGTDTQYF; V: TRBV7-2; size: NA
CDR3: CSVDYRGPGELFF; V: TRBV29-1; size: NA
CDR3: CASTGPVQETQYF; V: TRBV6-4; size: once
CDR3: CACGGLPPSTDTQYF; V: TRBV28; size: NA
CDR3: CASSLVGGYTF; V: TRBV5-1; size: NA
CDR3: CASSQDVVDTQYF; V: TRBV14; size: NA
CDR3: CASSEYNSPLHF; V: TRBV25-1; size: NA
CDR3: CASSQVRWEQYF; V: TRBV14; size: NA
CDR3: CASSEGMNTEAFF; V: TRBV2; size: NA
CDR3: CATRLAENTGELFF; V: TRBV10-3; size: once
CDR3: CASRMTSGGAGNEQFF; V: TRBV2; size: once
CDR3: CASSLAQGSNQPQHF; V: TRBV27; size: few
CDR3: CASSFMTRTGETQYF; V: TRBV7-2; size: NA